What follows are 30 T cell receptor beta chains derived from one specimen sequenced in a study of tumor-infiltrating lymphocytes in oesophageal squamous cell carcinoma. Each CDR3 protein gets one entry after TCRdb re-called the PCR reads with MiXCR. Among just under 20,000 distinct CDR3 sequences listed, around 40% were seen once. The sequenced material came from esophageal tumor tissue. The receptors were gathered from a male donor with esophageal squamous cell carcinoma.

The rearrangement links TRBV28 to TRBJ1-2; D is uncertain. CDR3 length equals 14 residues. Trimming stripped 5 bases from V and 3 bases from J, with 13 bases between. Germline V gene sequence: CDR1 MDHEN, CDR2 SYDVKM. For the CDR3, the DNA is TGTGCCAGCAGTGAAAGGTCCCATGACTATGGCTACACCTTC. Amino acid sequence: CASSERSHDYGYTF.

The V gene is TRBV9, the J gene TRBJ2-3; 9 bases map to TRBD2. The V gene end was trimmed by 0 bases and the J gene end by 4 bases; junction bases not matched to a gene: 3. CDR1 and CDR2 from the germline V gene are SGDLS and YYNGEE. This CDR3 spans 15 amino acids. CDR3: CASSVGGLASDTQYF. As DNA, the CDR3 is TGTGCCAGCAGCGTAGGCGGACTAGCGTCAGATACGCAGTATTTT. Based on the CDR3 plus reference TRBV9 and TRBJ2-3, the full variable domain is DSGVTQTPKHLITATGQRVTLRCSPRSGDLSVYWYQQSLDQGLQFLIQYYNGEERAKGNILERFSAQQFPDLHSELNLSSLELGDSALYFCASSVGGLASDTQYFGPGTRLTVL.

This chain joins TRBV4-2 and TRBJ1-2; D remains ambiguous. Trimming took off 0 bases at V and 5 bases at J, with 13 bases between the two ends. CDR1 and CDR2 from the germline V gene are LGHNA and YNFKEQ. The CDR3 length is 15 residues. The CDR3 spells CASSQDKTALYGYTF. Here the CDR3 DNA reads TGTGCCAGCAGCCAAGATAAGACTGCTTTGTATGGCTACACCTTC.

The CDR3 spells CASSLGRTSGGAFPDTQYF. CDR3 nucleotides: TGTGCCAGCAGCTTAGGCCGGACTAGCGGGGGGGCCTTCCCAGATACGCAGTATTTT. The chain couples TRBV11-3 to TRBJ2-3; 15 nucleotides match TRBD2. The germline V gene encodes CDR1 SGHNT and CDR2 YENEEA. Trimming cost V 1 base and J 4 bases; bases outside gene matches: 9. CDR3 length: 19 amino acids.

CDR3 in amino acids: CASSLGQPYEQYF. CDR3 sequence (DNA): TGTGCCAGCAGCTTAGGGCAGCCCTACGAGCAGTACTTC. The chain carries TRBV7-6 and TRBJ2-5; D unclear. TRBJ2-7 explains the end of the DNA better; the J call may be wrong. The CDR3 is made up of 13 amino acids. Germline V gene lookup returns CDR1 SGHVS and CDR2 FNYEAQ.

This clonotype was detected only a few times. The rearrangement joins TRBV7-8 to TRBJ2-1; no definite D call. The DNA end favors TRBJ2-2, so the J call may be wrong. The CDR3 totals 15 residues. Germline V CDR1 and CDR2: SGHVS, FQNEAQ. The CDR3 DNA follows: TGTGCCAGCTGTCTTGAGACGGTTGACACCGGGGAGCTGTTTTTT. Amino acid sequence: CASCLETVDTGELFF.

This clonotype was seen many times. J is TRBJ2-7 and V is TRBV6-1; a possible D gene is TRBD1 (5 bases). V lost 7 bases, J lost 3 bases, and 13 bases lay in between. This CDR3 has 13 residues. The germline CDR1 and CDR2 sequences are MNHNS and SASEGT. The CDR3 DNA sequence: TGTGCCAGCAAGTCAGGACACAACTACGAGCAGTACTTC. This codes for CASKSGHNYEQYF.

This clonotype has only a few counts. The genes are TRBV7-6 and TRBJ2-6; D not certain. Germline CDR1 is SGHVS and CDR2 is FNYEAQ. The CDR3 has 16 amino acids. The ends were cut back, 1 base at V and 2 bases at J, with 9 bases in the middle. The CDR3 DNA is TGTGCCAGCAGCTTAGAGTACAAGGCTGGGGCCAACGTCCTGACTTTC. Translated, it gives CASSLEYKAGANVLTF.

This clonotype was counted at least ten times. V gene TRBV10-3 combines with J gene TRBJ2-7, with 12 bases identical to TRBD2. V lost 5 bases to trimming and J lost 5 bases; unmatched junction nucleotides: 4. The CDR3 extends over 14 amino acids. Germline V lookup: CDR1 ENHRY, CDR2 SYGVKD. This CDR3 reads CAISPTSGSHEQYF. DNA of the CDR3: TGTGCCATCAGTCCGACTAGCGGGAGCCACGAGCAGTACTTC.

V is TRBV12-3 or TRBV12-4 and J is TRBJ1-6, with 7 bases lining up with TRBD1. The CDR3 sequence is 14 residues long. The trim removed 3 bases at V and 7 bases at J, leaving 3 bases unmatched. DNA of the CDR3: TGTGCCAGCAGTTTGTCAGGGGGAAATTCACCCCTCCACTTT. This codes for CASSLSGGNSPLHF.

This clonotype was counted a few times. The CDR3 loop is CASSPGRMSGTDTQYF. DNA for the CDR3: TGTGCCAGCAGCCCCGGGCGTATGAGCGGCACAGATACGCAGTATTTT. The gene calls are TRBV7-9 and TRBJ2-3; the D is unclear. Trimming shortened V by 5 bases and J by 1 base, and 16 bases separated the two germline ends. The CDR3 totals 16 residues. The germline CDR1 and CDR2 sequences are SEHNR and FQNEAQ (reference sequence).

This chain uses TRBV7-3 with TRBJ2-2; D gene ambiguous. The CDR3 covers 14 residues. V was cut by 6 bases and J by 4 bases, with 12 bases left in between. Germline CDR1 SGHTA, CDR2 FQGTGA. CDR3 protein: CASSFWRSTGELFF. The DNA for the CDR3 is TGTGCCAGCAGTTTTTGGCGTAGCACCGGGGAGCTGTTTTTT.

This clonotype has only one observation. The genes are TRBV12-3 or TRBV12-4 and TRBJ2-5; tentatively, D is TRBD1 or TRBD2 (6 bases each). The J call is uncertain, as TRBJ2-7 better fits the DNA end. The CDR3 is 14 residues long. CDR3 nucleotide sequence: TGTGCCAGCAGTTCAGTAGGGGGGTACTACGAGCAGTACTTC. As protein: CASSSVGGYYEQYF.

This clonotype turned up a few times. The CDR3 loop is CSARDETQYF. CDR3 DNA: TGCAGTGCTAGGGATGAGACCCAGTACTTC. The chain carries TRBV20-1 and TRBJ2-1; D gene uncertain. The tail of the sequence fits TRBJ2-5 better, so the J call may be wrong. The CDR3 sequence is 10 residues long. Germline CDR1 and CDR2: DFQATT and SNEGSKA (reference sequence).

CDR3 sequence reads: CASSTTRGQGPETQYF. In nucleotides, the CDR3 is TGTGCCAGCAGTACTACTCGGGGACAGGGACCCGAGACCCAGTACTTC. The V call is TRBV12-3 or TRBV12-4, the J call TRBJ2-3, with 9 bases identical to TRBD1. The DNA end favors TRBJ2-5, so the J call may be wrong. This CDR3 is built from 16 residues.

The table lists this clonotype with a few counts. The CDR3 spells CASSRTLAGGPGETQYF. The CDR3 DNA follows: TGCGCCAGCAGCCGAACTCTAGCGGGAGGGCCAGGGGAGACCCAGTACTTC. The chain links TRBV5-1 to TRBJ2-7; 12 bases align to TRBD2. The J call may not be correct, given that the DNA end is closer to TRBJ2-5. Per germline, CDR1 SGHRS and CDR2 YFSETQ. The CDR3 sequence is 17 residues long.

The chain recombines TRBV7-4 with TRBJ2-5; 9 bases match TRBD1. The DNA matches TRBJ2-1 better at its end, which makes the J call doubtful. This CDR3 region has 14 residues. The germline CDR1 and CDR2 sequences are SGHVT and SQSDAQ. The CDR3 coding sequence is TGTGCCAGCAGACGGGGACAGGGAGGCAATGAGCAGTTCTTC. Its translation: CASRRGQGGNEQFF.

V usage is TRBV7-8 and J usage is TRBJ2-3, with TRBD1 as a possible D gene (6 bases). Trimming left V 5 bases short and J 11 bases short, with 14 bases between. Germline lookup yields CDR1 SGHVS and CDR2 FQNEAQ. This CDR3 has 12 residues. CDR3 in DNA: TGTGCCAGCAGCGTGGACAGCTACGAGCAGTATTTT. This codes for CASSVDSYEQYF.

On this clonotype: A much larger clone lies a single base off, so this may be a read error. The rearrangement uses TRBV27 and TRBJ2-5; TRBD1 agrees at 10 bases. Trimming took 6 bases from V and 11 from J; bases not matched to a gene: 12. Per germline, CDR1 MNHEY and CDR2 SMNVEV (reference sequence). The CDR3 has 14 amino acids. The CDR3 loop is CASRSGTGVNEQYF. The DNA of the CDR3 is TGTGCCAGCAGAAGTGGGACAGGGGTGAATGAGCAGTACTTC.

This chain connects TRBV10-3 to TRBJ2-1; 14 positions match TRBD2. Per the germline V gene, CDR1 is ENHRY and CDR2 is SYGVKD. Trimming took 11 bases from V and 9 from J; bases not matched to a gene: 6. This CDR3 is built from 13 residues. The CDR3 spells CASSGLAGVEQFF. DNA for the CDR3: TGTGCCTCCTCGGGACTAGCGGGAGTTGAGCAGTTCTTC.

This clonotype has ten or more counts. This sequence joins TRBV24-1 and TRBJ2-3; the D is unclear. This CDR3 region has 15 residues. The V end was cut by 4 bases, the J end by 1 base, with 11 bases between. Germline lookup yields CDR1 KGHDR and CDR2 SFDVKD. The CDR3 sequence: CATSDHLTGTDTQYF. As DNA, the CDR3 is TGTGCCACCAGTGACCATCTGACTGGCACAGATACGCAGTATTTT.

As to this clonotype: A read error is likely, as this CDR3 ends without the conserved phenylalanine or tryptophan. No DNA is shown, since the ends of the CDR3 on it are uncertain; the CDR3 is the one TCRdb lists. This sequence joins TRBV12-3 or TRBV12-4 and TRBJ2-7; TRBD2, the table's D call, lacks a check against the DNA. The CDR3 extends over 14 residues, inclusive of both ends. The CDR3 loop is CASSPHGGPLHLGS.

This clonotype came up many times. This chain links TRBV7-6 with TRBJ2-7; a weak D match, TRBD2 (5 bases). There are 14 residues in the CDR3. V was shortened by 2 bases and J by 7 bases, with 15 bases between the two germline ends. Looked up from germline, CDR1 is SGHVS and CDR2 is FNYEAQ. The CDR3 region has the DNA TGTGCCAGCAGCTTATCCTCGGAGTGGAGGGAGCAGTACTTC. Residues: CASSLSSEWREQYF.

This clonotype was observed a few times. The chain is built from TRBV5-1 and TRBJ2-1; 8 bases align to TRBD1. The trim removed 3 bases at V and 7 bases at J, leaving 3 bases unmatched. There are 13 residues in the CDR3. CDR1 SGHRS and CDR2 YFSETQ come from the germline V gene. This CDR3 is CASSWTGSNEQFF. DNA for the CDR3: TGCGCCAGCAGCTGGACAGGGTCGAATGAGCAGTTCTTC.

The chain uses TRBV6-6 and TRBJ2-7, with 10 bases matching TRBD2. The assigned J gene may be wrong: the sequence end matches TRBJ2-1 better. The germline V gene encodes CDR1 MNHNY and CDR2 SVGAGI (reference sequence). The CDR3 is made up of 19 amino acids. CDR3 sequence reads: CASSYSSLAGAHSTDTQFF. The DNA of the CDR3 is TGTGCCAGCAGTTACTCGAGCCTAGCGGGGGCACATAGCACAGATACGCAGTTCTTC.

This clonotype was counted ten times or more. This may be a read error, as it is one base from a much larger clone. The chain joins TRBV6-1 to TRBJ2-5; possible D gene TRBD1, 6 bases. Trimming removed 6 bases at V and 11 bases at J, with 25 bases between. From germline, CDR1 is MNHNS and CDR2 SASEGT. There are 15 residues in the CDR3. The CDR3 spells CASRNRDKFHNEQYF. In nucleotides, the CDR3 is TGTGCCAGCAGAAACCGGGACAAGTTTCACAATGAGCAGTACTTC.

The CDR3 here is CASSRDRGTQYF. The CDR3 region has the DNA TGTGCCAGCAGCCGGGACAGGGGGACCCAGTACTTC. The chain joins TRBV7-2 to TRBJ2-5; 10 bases align to TRBD1. This CDR3 comprises 12 residues. Germline lookup yields CDR1 SGHTA and CDR2 FQGNSA. V was pared by 5 bases and J by 7 bases, with 1 base of the junction left unmatched.

V is TRBV11-2 and J is TRBJ2-3; D is uncertain. The J call may be incorrect, as the DNA end agrees better with TRBJ1-1. Looked up from germline, CDR1 is SGHAT and CDR2 is FQNNGV. This CDR3 contains 14 residues. The CDR3 here is CASSSSIWGTEAFF. In DNA, the CDR3 is TGTGCCAGCAGCTCCTCGATTTGGGGCACTGAAGCTTTCTTT.

This clonotype qualifies as medium-sized. This chain uses TRBV7-6 with TRBJ2-1, with 9 bases lining up with TRBD2. Trimming at V came to 3 bases and at J to 9 bases, leaving 15 bases not matched to a gene. In germline, CDR1 is SGHVS, CDR2 FNYEAQ. The CDR3 runs 17 residues. This CDR3 is CASSLLGLAQGRGEQFF. Written as DNA, the CDR3 is TGTGCCAGCAGCTTGTTGGGACTAGCACAAGGAAGGGGTGAGCAGTTCTTC. Drawing the rest from reference TRBV7-6 and TRBJ2-1, the complete variable domain is GAGVSQSPRYKVTKRGQDVALRCDPISGHVSLYWYRQALGQGPEFLTYFNYEAQQDKSGLPNDRFSAERPEGSISTLTIQRTEQRDSAMYRCASSLLGLAQGRGEQFFGPGTRLTVL.

The chain links TRBV7-2 to TRBJ2-3; TRBD2 matches at 12 bases. Losses at the gene ends were 5 bases for V and 6 bases for J; bases not matched to a gene: 6. The germline V gene encodes CDR1 SGHTA and CDR2 FQGNSA. The CDR3 is 15 residues long. The CDR3 region is CASSPNTSGRDTQYF. The CDR3 nucleotides read TGTGCCAGCAGCCCGAATACTAGCGGGAGGGATACGCAGTATTTT.